What follows describes a single TCR beta chain. The sample is drawn from a study of control samples from healthy donors and cancer patients. The protocol was immunoSEQ multiplex PCR, while the TCRdb copy is restricted to in-frame clones and leaves out a portion. This table has 97,000 or so clones, around 92% appearing once. Trimming stripped 1 base from V and 6 bases from J, with 13 bases between. The CDR3 has 15 amino acids. Germline V lookup: CDR1 LNHDA, CDR2 SQIVND (reference sequence). This TCR was recovered from a woman aged 18-29 years in good health. Sequencing used blood. V and J are TRBV19 and TRBJ2-1, with a tentative D call TRBD1 (6 bases). CDR3 DNA sequence: TGTGCCAGTAGTATAGCCCCGGGACACTTCAATGAGCAGTTCTTC. Its translation: CASSIAPGHFNEQFF.